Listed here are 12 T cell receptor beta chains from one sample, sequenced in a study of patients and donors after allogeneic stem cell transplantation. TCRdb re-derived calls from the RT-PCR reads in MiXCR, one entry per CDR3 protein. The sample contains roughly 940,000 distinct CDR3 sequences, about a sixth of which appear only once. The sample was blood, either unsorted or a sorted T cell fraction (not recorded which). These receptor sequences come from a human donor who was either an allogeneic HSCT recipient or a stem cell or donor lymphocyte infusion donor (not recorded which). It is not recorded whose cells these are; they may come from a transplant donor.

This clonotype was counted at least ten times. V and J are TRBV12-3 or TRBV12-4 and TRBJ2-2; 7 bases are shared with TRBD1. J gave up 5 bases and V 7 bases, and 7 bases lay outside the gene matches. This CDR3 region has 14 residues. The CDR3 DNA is TGTGCCAGCACCTCCGGGACAGCAACCGGGGAGCTGTTTTTT. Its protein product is CASTSGTATGELFF.

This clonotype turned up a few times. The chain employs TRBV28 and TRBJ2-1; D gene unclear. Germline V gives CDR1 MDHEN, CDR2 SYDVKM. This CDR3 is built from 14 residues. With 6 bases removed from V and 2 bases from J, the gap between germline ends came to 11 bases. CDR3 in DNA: TGTGCCAGCAGGCTTCTAGAAACCTACAATGAGCAGTTCTTC. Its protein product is CASRLLETYNEQFF.

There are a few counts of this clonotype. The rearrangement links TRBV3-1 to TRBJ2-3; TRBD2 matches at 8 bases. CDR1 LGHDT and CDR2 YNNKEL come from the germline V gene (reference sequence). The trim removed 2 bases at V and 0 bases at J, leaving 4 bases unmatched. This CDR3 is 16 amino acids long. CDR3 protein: CASSQLSSGSTDTQYF. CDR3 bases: TGTGCCAGCAGCCAACTCTCTAGCGGGAGCACAGATACGCAGTATTTT.

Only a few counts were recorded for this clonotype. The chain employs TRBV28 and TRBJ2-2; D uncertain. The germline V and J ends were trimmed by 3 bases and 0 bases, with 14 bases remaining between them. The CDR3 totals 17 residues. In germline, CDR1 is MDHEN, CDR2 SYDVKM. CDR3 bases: TGTGCCAGCAGTTTGGTGGTCCTCCACGCGAACACCGGGGAGCTGTTTTTT. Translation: CASSLVVLHANTGELFF.

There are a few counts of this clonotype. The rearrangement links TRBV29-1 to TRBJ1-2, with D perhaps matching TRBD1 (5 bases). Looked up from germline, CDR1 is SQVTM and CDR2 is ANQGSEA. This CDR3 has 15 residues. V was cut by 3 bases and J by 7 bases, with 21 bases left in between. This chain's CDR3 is CSVDSAASGGGGYTF. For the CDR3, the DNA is TGCAGCGTTGATTCTGCGGCGTCCGGGGGAGGTGGCTACACCTTC.

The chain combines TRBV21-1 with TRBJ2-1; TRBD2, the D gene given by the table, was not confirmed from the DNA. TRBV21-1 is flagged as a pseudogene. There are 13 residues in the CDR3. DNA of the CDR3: TGTGCCAGCAGCAAAGCGGTTCCGGGAGGGCAGTTCTTC. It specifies CASSKAVPGGQFF.

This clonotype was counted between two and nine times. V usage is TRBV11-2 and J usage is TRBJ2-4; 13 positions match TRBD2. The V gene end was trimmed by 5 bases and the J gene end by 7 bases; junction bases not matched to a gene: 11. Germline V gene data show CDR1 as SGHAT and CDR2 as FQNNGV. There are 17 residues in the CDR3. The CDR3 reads CASSPRLAGGRKNIQYF. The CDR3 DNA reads TGTGCCAGCAGCCCGAGACTAGCGGGAGGCCGGAAGAACATTCAGTACTTC.

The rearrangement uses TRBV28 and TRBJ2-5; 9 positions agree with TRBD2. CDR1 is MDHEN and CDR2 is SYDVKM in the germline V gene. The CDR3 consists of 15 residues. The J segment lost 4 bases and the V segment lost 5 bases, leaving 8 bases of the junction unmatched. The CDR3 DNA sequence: TGTGCCAGCAGTGCGCGGGGGGGCCCCCGAGAGACCCAGTACTTC. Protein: CASSARGGPRETQYF.

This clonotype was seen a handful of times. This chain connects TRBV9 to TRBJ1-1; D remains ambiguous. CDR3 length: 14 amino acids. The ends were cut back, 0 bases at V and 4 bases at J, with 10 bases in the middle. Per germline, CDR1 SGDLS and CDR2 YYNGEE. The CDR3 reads CASSVEMRSTEAFF. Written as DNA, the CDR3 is TGTGCCAGCAGCGTAGAAATGAGGAGCACTGAAGCTTTCTTT.

The CDR3 bases are TGCAGTGCTAGAGCGGACTTGACTGGGGCCAACGTCCTGACTTTC. Translating it yields CSARADLTGANVLTF. The chain links TRBV20-1 to TRBJ2-6, with D perhaps TRBD2 (5 bases). V gave up 1 base and J gave up 2 bases, with 9 bases separating them. CDR1 and CDR2 (germline): DFQATT, SNEGSKA (reference sequence). The CDR3 covers 15 residues.

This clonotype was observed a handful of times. Here the CDR3 DNA reads TGTGCCAGCAGCTTAGGTCAGTGGAGTAATCAGCCCCAGCATTTT. It specifies CASSLGQWSNQPQHF. The V call is TRBV7-9, the J call TRBJ1-5; D is ambiguous. CDR3 length equals 15 residues. Deletions cut 1 base from V and 4 bases from J, with 11 bases between. Germline V gene data show CDR1 as SEHNR and CDR2 as FQNEAQ (reference sequence). Full variable domain (outside the CDR3, taken from reference TRBV7-9 and TRBJ1-5): DTGVSQNPRHKITKRGQNVTFRCDPISEHNRLYWYRQTLGQGPEFLTYFQNEAQLEKSRLLSDRFSAERPKGSFSTLEIQRTEQGDSAMYLCASSLGQWSNQPQHFGDGTRLSIL.

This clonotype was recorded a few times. The CDR3 region has the DNA TGTGCCAGCAGCCACCAGGGTAATGGCTACACCTTC. This sequence encodes CASSHQGNGYTF. The rearrangement links TRBV3-1 to TRBJ1-2, with a tentative D call TRBD1 (5 bases). V was clipped by 3 bases and J by 6 bases, with 8 bases between them. Germline V gives CDR1 LGHDT, CDR2 YNNKEL (reference sequence). This CDR3 is built from 12 residues. The variable domain in full, completed from reference TRBV3-1 and TRBJ1-2, reads DTAVSQTPKYLVTQMGNDKSIKCEQNLGHDTMYWYKQDSKKFLKIMFSYNNKELIINETVPNRFSPKSPDKAHLNLHINSLELGDSAVYFCASSHQGNGYTFGSGTRLTVV.